The 11 T cell receptor beta chains below all came from one sample that was sequenced in a study of CD4 T cells in relation to SARS-CoV-2 and coronaviruses. Assay: immunoSEQ multiplex PCR; the TCRdb copy retains only in-frame clones and omits some. This table has around 15,000 clones, around 77% appearing once. Unexposed donor CD4+ T cells date from 2011-2018, before the COVID-19 pandemic. The cells were cultured for around ten days before CD4+ T cells were isolated. Their recognized antigens are unknown. The sequencing sample was made of CD4+ T cells from PBMCs, cultured in vitro. Receptors were obtained from a human donor in good health.

The chain combines TRBV5-1 with TRBJ2-1, with 7 bases identical to TRBD2. The CDR3 has 15 residues. V shed 5 bases and J 3 bases; nucleotides not matched to a gene: 8. Germline V gives CDR1 SGHRS, CDR2 YFSETQ. In DNA form, the CDR3 reads TGCGCCAGCAGTGCGGCTAGCGGAAACTACAATGAGCAGTTCTTC. This sequence encodes CASSAASGNYNEQFF.

The chain has TRBV19 and TRBJ1-5, with 10 bases lining up with TRBD1. The CDR3 is 14 residues long. The V and J ends lost 5 bases and 5 bases, in that order; junction bases with no gene match: 3. Germline loops: CDR1 LNHDA, CDR2 SQIVND (reference sequence). For the CDR3, the DNA is TGTGCCAGTAGTCCGGGACAGGGGCATCAGCCCCAGCATTTT. It codes for CASSPGQGHQPQHF.

V usage is TRBV5-1 and J usage is TRBJ1-2; D unresolved. The CDR3 covers 12 residues. Germline lookup yields CDR1 SGHRS and CDR2 YFSETQ. V was clipped by 2 bases and J by 8 bases, with 10 bases between them. The CDR3 bases are TGCGCCAGCAGCTTCGGGGTGGAGGGCTACACCTTC. As protein: CASSFGVEGYTF.

This sequence joins TRBV5-1 and TRBJ2-7; D is perhaps TRBD1 or TRBD2 (5 bases each). Germline V gene sequence: CDR1 SGHRS, CDR2 YFSETQ. The germline V and J ends were trimmed by 1 base and 6 bases, with 20 bases remaining between them. The CDR3 has 16 residues. In nucleotides, the CDR3 is TGCGCCAGCAGCTTGTGGGGGTCGGTCGGGATTCCCGAGCAGTACTTC. It translates to CASSLWGSVGIPEQYF.

The V and J genes are TRBV7-9 and TRBJ1-1; TRBD1 matches 10 bases. Per the germline V gene, CDR1 is SEHNR and CDR2 is FQNEAQ (reference sequence). There are 17 residues in the CDR3. The V gene end was trimmed by 5 bases and the J gene end by 0 bases; junction bases not matched to a gene: 9. The CDR3 DNA follows: TGTGCCAGCAGCCATCTGGGGGACAGGGGAATGAACACTGAAGCTTTCTTT. Translating gives CASSHLGDRGMNTEAFF.

The J gene is TRBJ1-1, the V gene TRBV11-2; unclear D gene. CDR1 and CDR2 from the germline V gene are SGHAT and FQNNGV. The CDR3 length is 14 residues. V lost 6 bases and J lost 3, with 14 bases in between. This CDR3 is CASSPGRRDTEAFF. The CDR3 bases are TGTGCCAGCAGTCCTGGCCGGCGGGACACTGAAGCTTTCTTT.

This clone was picked up a small number of times. The chain employs TRBV5-1 and TRBJ2-3, with 9 bases lining up with TRBD2. V lost 4 bases, J lost 2 bases, and 8 bases stayed unmatched. The germline V gene has CDR1 SGHRS and CDR2 YFSETQ. The CDR3 length is 16 residues. CDR3 sequence: CASSPGTSLTTDTQYF. In DNA, the CDR3 is TGCGCCAGCAGCCCAGGGACTAGCTTGACCACAGATACGCAGTATTTT.

The chain joins TRBV5-1 to TRBJ2-5, with no clear D. The V and J ends lost 4 bases and 5 bases respectively, with 9 bases between them. In germline, CDR1 is SGHRS, CDR2 YFSETQ. The CDR3 has 12 residues. This CDR3 is CASSQPAETQYF. Written as DNA, the CDR3 is TGCGCCAGCAGCCAACCGGCGGAGACCCAGTACTTC.

The CDR3 here is CAWNRLAGLNEQFF. In DNA, the CDR3 is TGTGCCTGGAACCGACTAGCGGGCCTCAATGAGCAGTTCTTC. The rearrangement joins TRBV30 to TRBJ2-1; 10 nucleotides agree with TRBD2. V was pared by 4 bases and J by 6 bases, with 6 bases of the junction left unmatched. The length of the CDR3 is 14 residues. CDR1 is GTSNPN and CDR2 is SVGIG in the germline V gene (reference sequence).

By proportion, this clone is medium-sized (0.01 to 0.1%). The rearrangement links TRBV25-1 to TRBJ2-7; no clear D. The CDR3 extends over 12 amino acids. The V gene's germline CDR1 is MGHDK and CDR2 SYGVNS. Trimming stripped 8 bases from V and 0 bases from J, with 8 bases between. CDR3: CASEGISYEQYF. The CDR3 bases are TGTGCCAGCGAAGGGATCTCCTACGAGCAGTACTTC.

This chain uses TRBV15 with TRBJ2-3, with 10 bases matching TRBD1. The CDR3 is 17 residues long. With 0 bases clipped from V and 5 bases from J, the junction kept 8 bases outside the gene matches. CDR1 LNHNV and CDR2 YYDKDF come from the germline V gene (reference sequence). Here the CDR3 reads CATSRDIGTGVGDTQYF. CDR3 DNA: TGTGCCACCAGCAGAGATATCGGGACAGGGGTTGGAGATACGCAGTATTTT.